Below, 8 T cell receptor beta chains from the same sample are listed, as sequenced in a study of somatic mutations in cytotoxic T cells in rheumatoid arthritis. TCRdb's copy holds only in-frame clones and misses some; the assay was immunoSEQ multiplex PCR. This table has almost 15,000 clones, around 70% appearing once. Sequencing was performed on CD8+ T cells sorted from blood. These receptors were obtained from an adult with rheumatoid arthritis.

The chain combines TRBV11-2 with TRBJ2-1; 11 nucleotides line up with TRBD2. Germline CDR1 is SGHAT and CDR2 is FQNNGV. The CDR3 is 14 residues long. The V segment lost 5 bases and the J segment 10 bases; nucleotides outside the gene matches: 7. CDR3 protein: CASSRGSGGAEQFF. CDR3 nucleotide sequence: TGTGCCAGCAGCCGGGGTAGCGGGGGGGCGGAGCAGTTCTTC.

The V gene is TRBV5-1, the J gene TRBJ2-1, with 8 bases fitting TRBD2. Germline V gene lookup returns CDR1 SGHRS and CDR2 YFSETQ. V shed 0 bases and J 10 bases; nucleotides not matched to a gene: 6. CDR3 size: 14 residues. In DNA, the CDR3 is TGCGCCAGCAGCTTGGGCGGGGGGCTAGGGGAGCAGTTCTTC. Protein sequence: CASSLGGGLGEQFF.

This clone was counted once. Other DNA sequences within the sample encode an identical CDR3. The chain has TRBV7-9 and TRBJ1-5; D ambiguous. Germline V gene lookup returns CDR1 SEHNR and CDR2 FQNEAQ (reference sequence). V shed 1 base and J shed 5 bases, with 3 bases lying between them. The CDR3 is 12 amino acids. This CDR3 is CASSLEYQPQHF. The DNA for the CDR3 is TGTGCCAGCAGCTTAGAGTATCAGCCCCAGCATTTT.

The gene calls are TRBV7-9 and TRBJ2-1; D assignment may be TRBD1 or TRBD2 (5 bases each). V lost 5 bases, J lost 4 bases, and 15 bases lay in between. This CDR3 comprises 15 residues. Germline loops: CDR1 SEHNR, CDR2 FQNEAQ (reference sequence). CDR3 coding DNA: TGTGCCAGCAGCAGCAGGGAGATGCGGTACAATGAGCAGTTCTTC. This translates into CASSSREMRYNEQFF.

The CDR3 DNA reads as TGTGCCTGGAGTACACGACAGGGACCTTGGGAGACCCAGTACTTC. It specifies CAWSTRQGPWETQYF. The V and J genes are TRBV30 and TRBJ2-5, with 7 positions matching TRBD1. CDR1 is GTSNPN and CDR2 is SVGIG in the germline V gene (reference sequence). There are 15 residues in the CDR3. J was trimmed by 5 bases and V by 2 bases; bases with no gene match: 11. The whole variable domain, remainder taken from reference TRBV30 and TRBJ2-5, is SQTIHQWPATLVQPVGSPLSLECTVEGTSNPNLYWYRQAAGRGLQLLFYSVGIGQISSEVPQNLSASRPQDRQFILSSKKLLLSDSGFYLCAWSTRQGPWETQYFGPGTRLLVL.

This clone has a single count. J is TRBJ2-7 and V is TRBV7-9; perhaps D is TRBD1 or TRBD2 (5 bases each). This CDR3 has 16 amino acids. Germline V gene data show CDR1 as SEHNR and CDR2 as FQNEAQ (reference sequence). The V and J ends lost 5 bases and 5 bases respectively, with 22 bases between them. The DNA for the CDR3 is TGTGCCAGCAGCCAAGATTACGGGGACGGGCCCCACGAGCAGTACTTC. This encodes CASSQDYGDGPHEQYF.

The chain uses TRBV5-3 and TRBJ2-3; 7 bases agree with TRBD2. TRBV5-3 is recorded as an ORF, its role being uncertain. This CDR3 has 18 amino acids. Trimming removed 2 bases from V and 8 bases from J; junction bases left unmatched: 20. The DNA for the CDR3 is TGTGCCAGAAGCTTTAGGCGGACTAGGATGCGTCTGGGCGGTACGCAGTATTTT. It encodes CARSFRRTRMRLGGTQYF.

The CDR3 sequence: CASSPDLNEQFF. As DNA, the CDR3 is TGCGCCAGCAGCCCGGACCTCAATGAGCAGTTCTTC. The rearrangement uses TRBV4-1 and TRBJ2-1, with D unresolved. Germline loops: CDR1 MGHRA, CDR2 YSYEKL. The CDR3 loop spans 12 amino acids. V was pared by 4 bases and J by 6 bases, with 7 bases between.